This T cell receptor beta chain came from a study of shared clonotypes between healthy human individuals (dated by TCRdb to 2019 to 2021). Context from the whole study: The cohort comprised two women and a few men aged 18 to 49 years. To estimate repertoire size and how much clonotypes are shared between individuals, the study performed deep sequencing of blood TCR repertoires from roughly five healthy adults. For each donor, three plates each were used for CD4 naive and CD4 memory, two plates were used for CD8 naive, and one plate was used for CD8 memory. Different laboratories and diverse techniques were used to prepare libraries and sequence TCR repertoires, to increase sequencing depth and limit assay-specific biases. Per donor, leukapheresis produced somewhere between about 0.94 and 9 billion PBMCs. Overall study outcomes, separate from this receptor: Clonotypes shared by all four sorted-subset donors showed higher generation probabilities than non-shared clonotypes. Because the study included a small number of donors, the genetic and exposure-history diversity represented was limited. Sampling was limited to blood, and TCR repertoires in tissue likely differ from TCR repertoires in blood. Based on pairwise subsampling, the degree of clonotype sharing among donors was expected to be affected by sequencing depth. Even with the large sequencing depth, rarefaction of the sorted-subset datasets indicated that sequencing was incomplete. Roughly 5% of naive CD4, roughly 3.6% of naive CD8, 2.3% of memory CD4, and about 0.4% of memory CD8 clonotypes were shared across several donors. Naive subsets generally had larger estimated clonotype richness than memory subsets.

TCR CDR3 regions were amplified from genomic DNA by multiplex PCR using the deep immunoSEQ assay. Extracted genomic DNA from each cell subset was spread evenly across all wells of several immunoSEQ 96-well plates, with each plate serving as a replicate. For sorted subsets, each replicate PCR was loaded with about 200 ng genomic DNA, equivalent to about 30,000 T cell genomes. Purified libraries were quantified with a Qubit 3.0 fluorometer, sized on a Bioanalyzer 2100, and re-quantified with the KAPA Library Quantification kit. Every immunoSEQ 96-well plate was sequenced on a dedicated single-read 150-cycle Illumina NextSeq 550 flow cell. Turning to the authors' computational methods: Because the immunoSEQ output held only junctional sequences and lacked quality scores, the filtering could not match the filtering applied to full-length reads. To assign V/J genes and CDR3, sequences were annotated using PyIR, a Python wrapper for IgBLAST v1.9, with IMGT germline references. Reads with weak V/J assignments (E-value above 1e-6), missing CDR3, stop codons, out-of-frame junctions, or ambiguous translated residues were removed. V3J clonotypes were defined as sequences sharing the same inferred V gene, J gene, and CDR3 amino acid sequence. Percentage overlap between repertoires was calculated by dividing the number of shared unique clonotypes by the size of the smaller repertoire. Richness of each repertoire was evaluated using RTK rarefaction, the Chao1 estimator, and Recon v2.1 estimates of unobserved clonotypes. OLGA was used to compute generation probabilities for all TCRbeta clonotypes that the gDNA method yielded from a handful of donors. TCRdb retrieved this table from immuneACCESS and kept in-frame rearrangements only. Not all clones are present; in checked studies, unresolved V genes account for under half, and no reason is known for the remainder. The V and J calls and clone size were taken over from that table, and D and trimming were inferred from the DNA. In all, the sample holds hundreds of thousands of clones, and 90% to 97% of those were seen once. 0.06% of the sample is in the top ten clones.

Points on this clone: The antigen this receptor binds is unknown. There are no base qualities to consult, and no much larger clone falls within one base.

The donors were healthy, HIV-negative adults with no recently reported acute infections or vaccinations. Only Caucasian adults living in Nashville, Tennessee, USA were represented among the donors. CD4+ T cells were enriched by magnetic negative selection, after which naive cells were positively selected on CD45RA and the negative fraction was taken as the memory subset. After blood collection by leukapheresis, PBMCs were isolated using Ficoll-Histopaque density gradient centrifugation and then cryopreserved in the vapor phase of liquid nitrogen. Analytical flow cytometry was used to check the purity and quantity of every magnetically sorted T cell population. From each sorted fraction, genomic DNA was isolated and quantified by UV absorbance on a Nanodrop 2000c. The sample taken for sequencing was naive CD4+ T cells sorted from blood. What this sample's cell subset or site label stands for: CD45RA+ positively selected. This clonotype originated in a woman aged 25 to 39 in good health.

DNA sequence: TGTGCCAGCAGTTTACACCGGGCCGAGATCACAGATACGCAGTATTTT. Protein translation: CASSLHRAEITDTQYF. The chain uses TRBV27 and TRBJ2-3, with the D gene call left open. Via the germline V gene (reference sequence), CDR1 is MNHEY and CDR2 SMNVEV. Inclusive of the bounding cysteine and phenylalanine, the CDR3 is 16 residues long. CDR3 DNA only is kept here, 48 bases in frame from base 1. The trim is 2 bases for V and 2 bases for J, with a gap of 14 bases between the germline ends.